The 26 T cell receptor beta chains below all came from one sample that was sequenced in a study of shared clonotypes between healthy human individuals. Naive CD8 cells lacked CD45RO, underwent positive selection for CCR7 and left out terminally differentiated effector memory CD45RA+ cells. Some clones are missing from TCRdb's copy, which holds only in-frame ones; the method was immunoSEQ multiplex PCR. The data contain hundreds of thousands of clones, about 95% of them singletons. The sample consisted of naive CD8+ T cells sorted from blood. These receptors were taken from a woman aged 25 to 39 in good health.

This clone was counted a single time. The CDR3 loop reads CASSPEGGEKLFF. CDR3 coding DNA: TGTGCCAGCAGCCCCGAGGGTGGGGAAAAACTGTTTTTT. The chain links TRBV7-9 to TRBJ1-4; D gene unclear. Germline CDR1 is SEHNR and CDR2 is FQNEAQ (reference sequence). The CDR3 spans 13 residues. The V end lost 5 bases, the J end lost 8 bases, and 12 bases lay between the germline ends.

The chain couples TRBV2 to TRBJ1-2; the D is unclear. The CDR3 covers 13 residues. Germline V CDR1 and CDR2: SNHLY, FYNNEI. Between the trimmed V and J ends, which lost 1 base and 5 bases, there was a span of 8 bases. CDR3: CASSEGQPYGYTF. The CDR3 DNA follows: TGTGCCAGCAGTGAAGGGCAGCCTTATGGCTACACCTTC.

This clone was detected only once. The rearrangement links TRBV29-1 to TRBJ2-5; a possible D gene is TRBD1 (5 bases). TRBJ2-7 explains the end of the DNA better; the J call may be wrong. The CDR3 is 15 amino acids. CDR1 is SQVTM, CDR2 ANQGSEA, per germline. This CDR3 reads CSVNIGVGLPYEQYF. The CDR3 coding sequence is TGCAGCGTCAATATAGGGGTCGGGCTACCCTACGAGCAGTACTTC.

Regarding this clone: Other DNA sequences from this sample encode an identical CDR3 as well. The chain has TRBV9 and TRBJ2-1, with D tentatively TRBD2 (5 bases). The CDR3 length is 15 residues. Trimming took off 2 bases at V and 4 bases at J, with 13 bases between the two ends. The germline V gene encodes CDR1 SGDLS and CDR2 YYNGEE. CDR3 DNA sequence: TGTGCCAGCAGCGTCGCCGGAGGACCGTACAATGAGCAGTTCTTC. Its protein is CASSVAGGPYNEQFF.

V and J are TRBV9 and TRBJ2-5; 10 bases are shared with TRBD2. Germline CDR1 reads SGDLS; CDR2 reads YYNGEE. J gave up 2 bases and V 4 bases, and 14 bases lay outside the gene matches. The CDR3 is 18 amino acids. CDR3 nucleotide sequence: TGTGCCAGCAGCAACTCCCCGGGAGCGGGAGGGGGACAAGAGACCCAGTACTTC. The encoded protein is CASSNSPGAGGGQETQYF.

The chain couples TRBV6-6 to TRBJ2-7; D is possibly TRBD2 (5 bases). V was trimmed by 2 bases and J by 2 bases, leaving 10 bases between them. This CDR3 has 14 amino acids. CDR1 is MNHNY and CDR2 is SVGAGI in the germline V gene (reference sequence). CDR3 bases: TGTGCCAGCAGTTACATGGACGGGACCTACGAGCAGTACTTC. This sequence encodes CASSYMDGTYEQYF.

The chain carries TRBV28 and TRBJ1-1; the D is unclear. The CDR3 sequence is 15 residues long. Per the germline V gene, CDR1 is MDHEN and CDR2 is SYDVKM. V lost 2 bases and J lost 3, with 13 bases in between. The CDR3 coding sequence is TGTGCCAGCAGTTTAGATAGGGATCTTGACACTGAAGCTTTCTTT. Translated: CASSLDRDLDTEAFF.

The genes are TRBV27 and TRBJ1-2, with 11 bases lining up with TRBD1. The CDR3 loop spans 19 amino acids. Germline assignment: CDR1 MNHEY and CDR2 SMNVEV (reference sequence). The V gene end was trimmed by 0 bases and the J gene end by 4 bases; junction bases not matched to a gene: 13. CDR3 in amino acids: CASSLSGTGGSGVIYGYTF. The CDR3 region has the DNA TGTGCCAGCAGTTTATCCGGGACAGGGGGATCGGGCGTGATCTATGGCTACACCTTC.

The rearrangement uses TRBV6-4 and TRBJ2-5; 9 nucleotides line up with TRBD1. TRBJ2-7 explains the end of the DNA better; the J call may be wrong. Germline assignment: CDR1 MRHNA and CDR2 SNTAGT. The CDR3 spans 15 residues. The CDR3 region has the DNA TGTGCCAGCACCCGAGGGACAGGGTTTTCCTACGAGCAGTACTTC. It is translated as CASTRGTGFSYEQYF.

Turning to this clone: One end of the junction fails to match germline, which may point to a read error. The J gene is TRBJ1-2, the V gene TRBV6-4; 8 bases fit TRBD1. CDR3 length: 14 residues. Germline V gives CDR1 MRHNA, CDR2 SNTAGT. In DNA form, the CDR3 reads TGTGCCAGCAGTCCAGGGGTACCCGGGACAGGCCTTTACTTC. It encodes CASSPGVPGTGLYF.

This rearrangement joins TRBV6-1 to TRBJ1-2; D might be TRBD1 (5 bases). V was trimmed by 3 bases and J by 3 bases, leaving 8 bases between them. The CDR3 sequence is 13 residues long. The germline CDR1 and CDR2 sequences are MNHNS and SASEGT. The CDR3 coding sequence is TGTGCCAGCAGTGATAAGGGGTACTATGGCTACACCTTC. Encoded protein: CASSDKGYYGYTF.

The chain employs TRBV4-1 and TRBJ2-2; D remains unclear. Trimming removed 4 bases from V and 7 bases from J, with 19 bases in between. The CDR3 consists of 16 residues. Germline V lookup: CDR1 MGHRA, CDR2 YSYEKL. In DNA form, the CDR3 reads TGCGCCAGCAGCCTACGTAAGGGAATTCTTTACGGGGAGCTGTTTTTT. The encoded protein is CASSLRKGILYGELFF.

This clone was observed once. The gene calls are TRBV4-1 and TRBJ1-3; D remains unclear. The V and J ends lost 1 base and 4 bases respectively, with 8 bases between them. The CDR3 is 14 residues long. The germline gives CDR1 MGHRA, CDR2 YSYEKL. Written as DNA, the CDR3 is TGCGCCAGCAGCCAAGTAGGGTGGGGAAACACCATATATTTT. This translates into CASSQVGWGNTIYF.

For this clone: The same CDR3 arises from other DNA sequences in this sample as well. The J gene is TRBJ2-7, the V gene TRBV9; D gene unclear. The CDR3 has 13 amino acids. The V end was cut by 0 bases, the J end by 4 bases, with 8 bases between. Looked up from germline, CDR1 is SGDLS and CDR2 is YYNGEE. CDR3 amino acids: CASSVDPGYEQYF. The CDR3 nucleotides are TGTGCCAGCAGCGTAGATCCCGGGTACGAGCAGTACTTC.

This chain connects TRBV6-5 to TRBJ2-7, with TRBD2 matching over 8 bases. This CDR3 region has 13 residues. Germline CDR1 reads MNHEY; CDR2 reads SVGAGI. With 5 bases clipped from V and 11 bases from J, the junction kept 11 bases outside the gene matches. The CDR3 coding sequence is TGTGCCAGCAGTCCGGGGGGGGGAAGTAGGGAGTACTTC. This translates into CASSPGGGSREYF.

The J gene is TRBJ2-5, the V gene TRBV11-2; the match to TRBD1 covers 8 bases. The J call could be wrong; TRBJ2-7 is a better fit for the DNA end. CDR1 SGHAT and CDR2 FQNNGV come from the germline V gene. This CDR3 has 15 residues. Here the CDR3 reads CASTTVGTGIYEQYF. DNA of the CDR3: TGTGCCAGCACCACAGTCGGGACAGGTATCTACGAGCAGTACTTC.

The rearrangement links TRBV5-4 to TRBJ1-2; D is unclear. This CDR3 is built from 15 residues. V was cut by 0 bases and J by 1 base, with 10 bases left in between. Germline CDR1 SGHNT, CDR2 YYREEE (reference sequence). The CDR3: CASSLVPVSNYGYTF. In DNA form, the CDR3 reads TGTGCCAGCAGCTTGGTTCCAGTCAGTAACTATGGCTACACCTTC.

V and J are TRBV27 and TRBJ1-5, with D unclear. Looked up from germline, CDR1 is MNHEY and CDR2 is SMNVEV (reference sequence). With 5 bases removed from V and 6 bases from J, the gap between germline ends came to 8 bases. The CDR3 sequence is 12 residues long. For the CDR3, the DNA is TGTGCCAGCAGTGACATAGGTCAGCCCCAGCATTTT. It specifies CASSDIGQPQHF.

The chain is built from TRBV7-2 and TRBJ2-2; D not certain. CDR1 and CDR2 from the germline V gene are SGHTA and FQGNSA. The ends were cut back, 1 base at V and 5 bases at J, with 5 bases in the middle. This CDR3 has 13 amino acids. CDR3 amino acids: CASSLVTTGELFF. The CDR3 region has the DNA TGTGCCAGCAGCTTAGTCACGACCGGGGAGCTGTTTTTT.

The J gene is TRBJ2-1, the V gene TRBV10-1; D is ambiguous. CDR1 WNHNN and CDR2 SYGVQD come from the germline V gene (reference sequence). V was pared by 4 bases and J by 9 bases, with 10 bases between. This CDR3 region has 12 residues. CDR3 amino acids: CASSVGTAEQFF. The CDR3 DNA sequence: TGCGCCAGCAGTGTTGGTACGGCTGAGCAGTTCTTC.

The chain links TRBV6-1 to TRBJ2-7; 8 positions agree with TRBD1. The length of the CDR3 is 14 residues. The germline CDR1 and CDR2 sequences are MNHNS and SASEGT. The J segment lost 3 bases and the V segment lost 8 bases, leaving 9 bases of the junction unmatched. The CDR3 loop reads CASAGTGIFYEQYF. In nucleotides, the CDR3 is TGTGCCAGCGCTGGGACAGGCATTTTCTACGAGCAGTACTTC.

This sequence joins TRBV19 and TRBJ2-7, with D uncertain. Trimming took off 1 base at V and 0 bases at J, with 4 bases between the two ends. Per germline, CDR1 LNHDA and CDR2 SQIVND (reference sequence). The CDR3 loop spans 13 amino acids. CDR3 DNA: TGTGCCAGTAGTATAGCCCTCTCCTACGAGCAGTACTTC. This codes for CASSIALSYEQYF.

This clone was seen once. This rearrangement joins TRBV28 to TRBJ2-4; 12 positions agree with TRBD2. The CDR3 is made up of 18 amino acids. With V trimmed by 5 bases and J by 0 bases, 8 bases remained unmatched. The germline CDR1 and CDR2 sequences are MDHEN and SYDVKM. CDR3 amino acids: CASSPRTSGVIAKNIQYF. The DNA of the CDR3 is TGTGCCAGCAGTCCGAGGACTAGCGGGGTCATAGCCAAAAACATTCAGTACTTC.

V and J are TRBV5-1 and TRBJ2-7; 9 positions agree with TRBD1. The CDR3 loop spans 15 amino acids. Trimming cost V 4 bases and J 3 bases; bases outside gene matches: 8. Per the germline V gene, CDR1 is SGHRS and CDR2 is YFSETQ. The CDR3 here is CASSPDWDRVYEQYF. In DNA, the CDR3 is TGCGCCAGCAGCCCGGACTGGGACAGGGTCTACGAGCAGTACTTC.

The chain combines TRBV27 with TRBJ1-1, with a tentative D call TRBD1 (5 bases). V was clipped by 4 bases and J by 7 bases, with 13 bases between them. Germline V gene lookup returns CDR1 MNHEY and CDR2 SMNVEV (reference sequence). This CDR3 spans 13 amino acids. Written as DNA, the CDR3 is TGTGCCAGCAGTTATTCTGAACAGGTTGAAGCTTTCTTT. Translation: CASSYSEQVEAFF.

The V and J genes are TRBV19 and TRBJ1-2, with 7 bases that match TRBD1. Germline CDR1 reads LNHDA; CDR2 reads SQIVND (reference sequence). The length of the CDR3 is 13 residues. V lost 9 bases, J lost 9 bases, and 13 bases stayed unmatched. CDR3 region: CASGRTGHLRYTF. The CDR3 coding sequence is TGTGCCAGCGGGCGGACAGGTCACCTACGCTACACCTTC. The variable domain in full, with the rest retrieved from reference TRBV19 and TRBJ1-2, is DGGITQSPKYLFRKEGQNVTLSCEQNLNHDAMYWYRQDPGQGLRLIYYSQIVNDFQKGDIAEGYSVSREKKESFPLTVTSAQKNPTAFYLCASGRTGHLRYTFGSGTRLTVV.